The 20 T cell receptor beta chains given below trace back to one sample, sequenced in a study of vaccination effects on CD4 cells after COVID-19. These receptors' targets are unknown. Antigen-specific CD4+ T cells were expanded (with viral peptide pools) by the ViraFEST assay ahead of sequencing. At the end of more than 8 days of culture, CD4+ T cells were isolated. Participants each got two BNT162b2 or mRNA-1273 vaccine doses. Generated by immunoSEQ multiplex PCR, the TCRdb table keeps only in-frame clones and is missing some. The sample contains around 69,000 clones, around 70% of which appear only once. The sequences come from CD4+ T cells from PBMCs cultured with HCoV-229E spike peptides, collected after COVID-19 vaccination. These TCRs come from a human donor who received a COVID-19 vaccine.

This clone was recorded a few times. The genes are TRBV28 and TRBJ1-6; D uncertain. The germline V gene encodes CDR1 MDHEN and CDR2 SYDVKM. CDR3 length equals 13 residues. Trimming removed 8 bases from V and 5 bases from J, with 10 bases in between. The CDR3 reads CASCPSHNSPLHF. For the CDR3, the DNA is TGTGCCAGCTGTCCAAGTCATAATTCACCCCTCCACTTT.

The rearrangement uses TRBV24-1 and TRBJ2-1; D is uncertain. Germline V gene lookup returns CDR1 KGHDR and CDR2 SFDVKD. This CDR3 has 13 amino acids. V shed 2 bases and J shed 9 bases, with 10 bases lying between them. CDR3 in amino acids: CATSDSSRAEQFF. The CDR3 DNA follows: TGTGCCACCAGTGATTCATCCCGGGCTGAGCAGTTCTTC.

This clone has a handful of counts. The V call is TRBV4-2, the J call TRBJ1-1; 7 positions match TRBD1. J lost 9 bases, V lost 3 bases, and 4 bases had no gene match. This CDR3 has 12 residues. Germline CDR1 is LGHNA and CDR2 is YNFKEQ. The CDR3 sequence is CASSQGQTKAFF. CDR3 nucleotide sequence: TGTGCCAGCAGCCAGGGACAGACCAAAGCTTTCTTT.

The chain has TRBV9 and TRBJ2-2; perhaps TRBD1 as D (5 bases). V was trimmed by 2 bases and J by 5 bases, leaving 13 bases between them. The CDR3 has 15 amino acids. Germline V gene sequence: CDR1 SGDLS, CDR2 YYNGEE. The chain's CDR3 is CASSVSGYETGELFF. The CDR3 region has the DNA TGTGCCAGCAGCGTGTCAGGGTATGAAACCGGGGAGCTGTTTTTT.

The V gene is TRBV11-2, the J gene TRBJ1-6, with no clear D. The CDR3 spans 19 residues. CDR1 SGHAT and CDR2 FQNNGV come from the germline V gene. Trimming removed 5 bases from V and 2 bases from J, with 22 bases in between. In nucleotides, the CDR3 is TGTGCCAGCAGCCTTAAGGAGGGAAATGCATTCACCTATAATTCACCCCTCCACTTT. Translating gives CASSLKEGNAFTYNSPLHF.

The chain employs TRBV19 and TRBJ1-5; D is unresolved. This CDR3 region has 14 residues. Per the germline V gene, CDR1 is LNHDA and CDR2 is SQIVND (reference sequence). Trimming removed 4 bases at V and 4 bases at J, with 11 bases between. For the CDR3, the DNA is TGTGCCAGTAGTACGACCCTTAATAATCAGCCCCAGCATTTT. Protein sequence: CASSTTLNNQPQHF.

The chain is built from TRBV12-3 or TRBV12-4 and TRBJ2-7, with no clear D. CDR3 length: 13 residues. V gave up 5 bases and J gave up 7 bases, with 15 bases separating them. The CDR3 reads CASSPTGCPEQYV. DNA for the CDR3: TGTGCCAGCAGTCCCACGGGCTGTCCGGAGCAGTACGTC.

The rearrangement uses TRBV20-1 and TRBJ1-2; no definite D call. The CDR3 is made up of 10 amino acids. V was clipped by 5 bases and J by 6 bases, with 7 bases between them. Germline CDR1 is DFQATT and CDR2 is SNEGSKA (reference sequence). The CDR3 nucleotides read TGCAGTGCTTTTGGGGATGGCTACACCTTC. As protein: CSAFGDGYTF.

The V gene is TRBV11-2, the J gene TRBJ2-7; D is uncertain. CDR3 length: 14 residues. Looked up from germline, CDR1 is SGHAT and CDR2 is FQNNGV. V lost 2 bases to trimming and J lost 2 bases, with 10 bases between them. The CDR3 region has the DNA TGTGCCAGCAGCTTATCGGCAGCAGCCTACGAGCAGTACGTC. Translated, it gives CASSLSAAAYEQYV.

The chain joins TRBV10-3 to TRBJ2-7; perhaps TRBD2 as D (5 bases). The V and J ends lost 10 bases and 4 bases respectively, with 23 bases between them. Germline-derived CDR1 and CDR2 are ENHRY and SYGVKD. This CDR3 is 15 amino acids long. The CDR3 loop reads CATRDTKEGDYEQYV. The CDR3 DNA is TGTGCCACGAGAGATACCAAAGAGGGAGATTACGAGCAGTACGTC.

The V and J genes are TRBV6-4 and TRBJ2-2; 10 bases are shared with TRBD2. CDR1 is MRHNA, CDR2 SNTAGT, per germline. V gave up 3 bases and J gave up 0 bases; unmatched junction bases: 13. The CDR3 loop spans 20 amino acids. In DNA form, the CDR3 reads TGTGCCAGCAGTGATCGCTTAGGCCTAGCGGGGGTGACGAACACCGGGGAGCTGTTTTTT. This gives the protein CASSDRLGLAGVTNTGELFF.

The rearrangement uses TRBV6-5 and TRBJ1-2; D might be TRBD1 (5 bases). The V gene lost 0 bases and the J gene lost 4 bases, with 9 bases spanning the gap. Per the germline V gene, CDR1 is MNHEY and CDR2 is SVGAGI. The CDR3 extends over 14 amino acids. The CDR3 sequence is CASSYSRGGYGYTF. The CDR3 DNA reads TGTGCCAGCAGTTACTCAAGGGGTGGCTATGGCTACACCTTC.

The genes are TRBV6-1 and TRBJ1-2, with TRBD1 as a possible D gene (5 bases). CDR1 and CDR2 from the germline V gene are MNHNS and SASEGT. With 0 bases removed from V and 2 bases from J, the gap between germline ends came to 10 bases. The CDR3 runs 15 residues. In DNA, the CDR3 is TGTGCCAGCAGTGAAGCGGGGGGGACCAACTATGGCTACACCTTC. This translates into CASSEAGGTNYGYTF.

This chain connects TRBV5-1 to TRBJ1-6; no clear D gene. Germline V gene lookup returns CDR1 SGHRS and CDR2 YFSETQ. V lost 0 bases, J lost 10 bases, and 11 bases lay in between. The CDR3 contains 14 residues. The chain's CDR3 is CASSLGLQNSPLHF. The DNA for the CDR3 is TGCGCCAGCAGCTTGGGGCTCCAAAACTCACCCCTCCACTTT.

J is TRBJ1-2 and V is TRBV13; D is unclear. CDR3 length: 14 amino acids. CDR1 PRHDT and CDR2 FYEKMQ come from the germline V gene (reference sequence). Trimming took 7 bases from V and 2 from J, leaving 14 bases between them. The CDR3 nucleotides read TGTGCCAGCACCCGTACCGGGAGCAACTATGGCTACACCTTC. It codes for CASTRTGSNYGYTF.

V usage is TRBV6-4 and J usage is TRBJ1-2; D call uncertain. V lost 2 bases and J 2 bases, leaving 6 bases between the germline ends. The CDR3 runs to 13 residues. CDR1 and CDR2 from the germline V gene are MRHNA and SNTAGT. CDR3 in amino acids: CASSDGSNYGYTF. The CDR3 DNA reads TGTGCCAGCAGTGACGGGAGCAACTATGGCTACACCTTC.

The chain combines TRBV27 with TRBJ1-1, with 9 bases aligning to TRBD1. With 7 bases clipped from V and 1 base from J, the junction kept 7 bases outside the gene matches. Germline V gene lookup returns CDR1 MNHEY and CDR2 SMNVEV (reference sequence). The CDR3 consists of 15 residues. For the CDR3, the DNA is TGTGCCAGCATGTCACAGGGGGCGAAGAACACTGAAGCTTTCTTT. Translation gives CASMSQGAKNTEAFF.

This clone occurred a few times. The chain links TRBV30 to TRBJ1-2; D uncertain. Germline CDR1 reads GTSNPN; CDR2 reads SVGIG (reference sequence). This CDR3 spans 14 amino acids. Trimming shortened V by 2 bases and J by 3 bases, and 13 bases separated the two germline ends. This CDR3 reads CAWSKEGRHYGYTF. The CDR3 DNA reads as TGTGCCTGGAGTAAAGAGGGCCGCCACTATGGCTACACCTTC.

CDR3 DNA: TGTGCCAGCCGACCAGGACAGGGGAATTCACCCCTCCACTTT. Translating gives CASRPGQGNSPLHF. This chain uses TRBV2 with TRBJ1-6; 9 positions agree with TRBD1. The germline V gene encodes CDR1 SNHLY and CDR2 FYNNEI. The CDR3 is 14 amino acids. V shed 8 bases and J 7 bases; nucleotides not matched to a gene: 6.

The chain combines TRBV19 with TRBJ1-6, with 8 bases lining up with TRBD1. This CDR3 is built from 15 residues. CDR1 is LNHDA, CDR2 SQIVND, per germline (reference sequence). V shed 4 bases, J shed 3 bases, and the junction held 2 bases outside the gene matches. The CDR3 bases are TGTGCCAGTAGTAACGGACAGGGCTATAATTCACCCCTCCACTTT. Protein: CASSNGQGYNSPLHF.